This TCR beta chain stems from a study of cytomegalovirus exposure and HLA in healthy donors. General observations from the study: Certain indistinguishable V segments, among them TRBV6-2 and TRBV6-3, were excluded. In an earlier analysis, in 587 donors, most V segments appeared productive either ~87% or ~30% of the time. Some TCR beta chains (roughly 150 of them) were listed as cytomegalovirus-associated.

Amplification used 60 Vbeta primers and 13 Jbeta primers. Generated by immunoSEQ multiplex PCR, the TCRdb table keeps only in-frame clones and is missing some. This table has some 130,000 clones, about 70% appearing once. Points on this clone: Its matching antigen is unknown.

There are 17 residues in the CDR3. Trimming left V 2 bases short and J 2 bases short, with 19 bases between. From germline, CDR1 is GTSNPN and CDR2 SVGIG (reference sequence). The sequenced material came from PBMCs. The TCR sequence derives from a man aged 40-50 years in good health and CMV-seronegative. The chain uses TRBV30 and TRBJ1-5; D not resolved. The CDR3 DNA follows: TGTGCCTGGAGTCCACCTTCGAGCCTGGGAGGCAATCAGCCCCAGCATTTT. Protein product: CAWSPPSSLGGNQPQHF.